The source of this TCR beta chain is a study of T cell changes during pregnancy in multiple sclerosis. There are 15 residues in the CDR3. Germline assignment: CDR1 SGHRS and CDR2 YFSETQ. After removal of 0 bases from V and 0 bases from J, the junction contained 2 bases not matched to a gene. The protocol was immunoSEQ multiplex PCR, while the TCRdb copy is restricted to in-frame clones and leaves out a portion. The sample consists of over 9,000 clones, nearly 85% of them appearing once. Source: CD8+ T cells from peripheral blood mononuclear cells, taken in the third trimester of pregnancy. This receptor was taken from a female donor in good health, enrolled as a control in a pregnancy study. The chain couples TRBV5-1 to TRBJ1-1; 7 bases are shared with TRBD1. CDR3 loop: CASSLAQGMNTEAFF. As DNA, the CDR3 is TGCGCCAGCAGCTTGGCACAGGGGATGAACACTGAAGCTTTCTTT.